The 25 T cell receptor beta chains presented below share a single source sample, sequenced in a study of blood T cells in healthy people across ages. Together with a sample-barcoded 5' primer, a J-beta primer mix was included in a second PCR lasting about 7 to 11 cycles. TCRdb re-derived calls from the 5' RACE reads in MiXCR, one entry per CDR3 protein. The sample includes 1.5 million to 2 million distinct CDR3 sequences, about 30% of them seen just once. Material for sequencing was blood. Every receptor here comes from a woman in her 30s in good health.

A few counts support this clonotype. The chain links TRBV3-1 to TRBJ1-6; the D gene is possibly TRBD1 (6 bases). CDR1 is LGHDT, CDR2 YNNKEL, per germline (reference sequence). With 4 bases removed from V and 7 bases from J, the gap between germline ends came to 8 bases. CDR3 size: 13 residues. CDR3 residues: CASSPGTNSPLHF. The CDR3 region has the DNA TGTGCCAGCAGCCCGGGGACAAATTCACCCCTCCACTTT.

This clonotype was recorded at least ten times. The rearrangement joins TRBV28 to TRBJ2-4, with D possibly TRBD2 on 7 matching bases. The CDR3 runs 15 residues. Looked up from germline, CDR1 is MDHEN and CDR2 is SYDVKM. V was trimmed by 5 bases and J by 6 bases, leaving 17 bases between them. Here the CDR3 DNA reads TGTGCCAGCAGTCGCGAAGGGGGGGGCGGAAACATTCAGTACTTC. This gives the protein CASSREGGGGNIQYF.

A few counts support this clonotype. The genes are TRBV27 and TRBJ2-1; D is undetermined. The CDR3 consists of 16 residues. V was clipped by 3 bases and J by 0 bases, with 12 bases between them. Germline-derived CDR1 and CDR2 are MNHEY and SMNVEV (reference sequence). CDR3 sequence reads: CASSLLLGSSYNEQFF. The CDR3 coding sequence is TGTGCCAGCAGTTTGCTCTTGGGGTCCTCCTACAATGAGCAGTTCTTC.

Of note for this clonotype: This may be a read error: a much more frequent sequence differs by one nucleotide. This chain links TRBV10-3 with TRBJ1-2; no clear D gene. Trimming pared 0 bases from V and 3 bases from J, leaving 5 bases between. The CDR3 runs to 13 residues. Germline CDR1 ENHRY, CDR2 SYGVKD. The DNA for the CDR3 is TGTGCCATCAGTGAGTCTAGAGACTATGGCTACACCTTC. It is translated as CAISESRDYGYTF.

The chain has TRBV7-9 and TRBJ2-3, with 8 bases matching TRBD1. CDR1 and CDR2 (germline): SEHNR, FQNEAQ (reference sequence). Unmatched junction bases numbered 4, after V lost 4 bases and J lost 10 bases. This CDR3 has 12 amino acids. As DNA, the CDR3 is TGTGCCAGCAGCTCTCAGACAGGGGCGCAGTATTTT. Its protein is CASSSQTGAQYF.

This clonotype was picked up many times. V is TRBV12-3 or TRBV12-4 and J is TRBJ1-2; D perhaps matches TRBD1 (5 bases). Trimming cost V 5 bases and J 0 bases, with 13 bases left between them. The CDR3 runs to 15 residues. This CDR3 is CASSPTQGANYGYTF. The CDR3 DNA follows: TGTGCCAGCAGTCCAACGCAGGGAGCTAACTATGGCTACACCTTC.

The chain combines TRBV11-1 with TRBJ2-7; D gene unclear. Germline V gene data show CDR1 as SGHAT and CDR2 as FQDESV (reference sequence). The CDR3 has 15 amino acids. V lost 1 base and J lost 0, with 10 bases in between. The CDR3 reads CASSLENGHSYEQYF. CDR3 nucleotides: TGTGCCAGCAGCTTAGAAAACGGGCACTCCTACGAGCAGTACTTC.

This clonotype was found a few times. At one boundary the junction diverges from the germline segment, which might be a read error. The V call is TRBV29-1, the J call TRBJ2-1, with TRBD2 identical over 10 bases. Germline V CDR1 and CDR2: SQVTM, ANQGSEA. This CDR3 contains 16 residues. The CDR3 loop reads CSVASGGTRSYNERFF. The DNA for the CDR3 is TGCAGCGTTGCTAGCGGGGGAACCAGATCCTACAATGAGCGGTTCTTC.

This clonotype was counted ten times or more. This chain uses TRBV20-1 with TRBJ2-7; D is possibly TRBD1 (6 bases). Trimming took 1 base from V and 0 from J, leaving 10 bases between them. The CDR3 contains 14 residues. CDR1 is DFQATT, CDR2 SNEGSKA, per germline (reference sequence). CDR3 sequence reads: CSARAQGHSYEQYF. The CDR3 DNA is TGCAGTGCTAGAGCCCAGGGGCACTCCTACGAGCAGTACTTC.

The chain links TRBV5-1 to TRBJ2-3, with TRBD1 matching 9 bases. Germline CDR1 SGHRS, CDR2 YFSETQ. J lost 2 bases, V lost 1 base, and 5 bases had no gene match. This CDR3 contains 16 residues. The CDR3 here is CASSLPGQGTTDTQYF. The CDR3, as DNA: TGCGCCAGCAGCTTGCCGGGACAGGGTACCACAGATACGCAGTATTTT.

For this clonotype: Given a much more abundant clone one base away, this may be a read error. V gene TRBV2 combines with J gene TRBJ1-2, with D maybe TRBD1 (6 bases). Trimming removed 10 bases from V and 2 bases from J, with 14 bases in between. The CDR3 runs 13 residues. Germline CDR1 is SNHLY and CDR2 is FYNNEI. Written as DNA, the CDR3 is TGTGCCACCACGACAGGAGTCAACTATGGCTACACCTTC. Its protein is CATTTGVNYGYTF. The full variable domain, in which reference TRBV2 and TRBJ1-2 provide the parts outside the CDR3, is EPEVTQTPSHQVTQMGQEVILRCVPISNHLYFYWYRQILGQKVEFLVSFYNNEISEKSEIFDDQFSVERPDGSNFTLKIRSTKLEDSAMYFCATTTGVNYGYTFGSGTRLTVV.

In its sample, this clonotype was seen a few times. The V call is TRBV5-1, the J call TRBJ2-5; D remains unclear. Near its end, the DNA agrees better with TRBJ2-7, so the J call may be wrong. The CDR3 spans 15 residues. The V gene's germline CDR1 is SGHRS and CDR2 YFSETQ. This CDR3 reads CASSFLSGSQAEQYF. The CDR3, as DNA: TGCGCCAGCAGCTTCCTCTCAGGCAGCCAAGCCGAGCAGTACTTC.

Comment on this clonotype: A junction end diverges from the germline sequence, so it may reflect a read error. J is TRBJ1-2 and V is TRBV10-3; D gene unclear. This CDR3 region has 14 residues. The germline CDR1 and CDR2 sequences are ENHRY and SYGVKD. The CDR3 protein is CVISEYGSEGGYTF. Written as DNA, the CDR3 is TGTGTCATCAGTGAGTATGGCTCAGAAGGCGGCTACACCTTC.

Ten or more counts support this clonotype. As DNA, the CDR3 is TGTGCCAGCACAAAGCGGGGTACCTACGAGCAGTACTTC. Amino acid sequence: CASTKRGTYEQYF. The chain combines TRBV27 with TRBJ2-7; 7 bases fit TRBD2. The V segment lost 7 bases and the J segment 2 bases; nucleotides outside the gene matches: 5. CDR1 is MNHEY, CDR2 SMNVEV, per germline (reference sequence). CDR3 length equals 13 residues.

This clonotype was recorded once. The junction does not match germline at one end; this may be a read error. The gene calls are TRBV20-1 and TRBJ2-1; 10 bases line up with TRBD2. CDR1 and CDR2 from the germline V gene are DFQATT and SNEGSKA (reference sequence). This CDR3 is built from 15 residues. CDR3 in amino acids: CSARTPAGGLNEHFF. In DNA form, the CDR3 reads TGCAGTGCTAGAACCCCAGCGGGGGGGTTGAATGAGCACTTCTTC.

The chain couples TRBV20-1 to TRBJ2-5; TRBD2 might be the D (7 bases). The DNA matches TRBJ2-7 better at its end, which makes the J call doubtful. Germline V lookup: CDR1 DFQATT, CDR2 SNEGSKA (reference sequence). This CDR3 spans 14 amino acids. The CDR3 is CSARDRGGVHEQYF. CDR3 nucleotide sequence: TGCAGTGCTAGAGATAGGGGGGGGGTCCACGAGCAGTACTTC.

This clonotype was seen repeatedly, ten times or more. The chain uses TRBV4-2 and TRBJ1-5; D perhaps matches TRBD1 (5 bases). This CDR3 contains 17 residues. V lost 0 bases, J lost 3 bases, and 15 bases lay in between. Germline V gene data show CDR1 as LGHNA and CDR2 as YNFKEQ. DNA of the CDR3: TGTGCCAGCAGCCAAGATAGTTCGGGACGGTCCAATCAGCCCCAGCATTTT. Its translation is CASSQDSSGRSNQPQHF.

The chain uses TRBV6-6 and TRBJ1-1; TRBD1 matches 7 bases. Germline CDR1 and CDR2: MNHNY and SVGAGI (reference sequence). The CDR3 is made up of 14 amino acids. J gave up 10 bases and V 4 bases, and 12 bases lay outside the gene matches. The CDR3 protein is CASSLTLQGFVAFF. The CDR3 DNA reads as TGTGCCAGCAGTTTAACCCTACAGGGGTTTGTAGCTTTCTTT.

J is TRBJ2-5 and V is TRBV5-1; TRBD2 matches at 11 bases. The closer fit of TRBJ2-7 to the DNA end suggests the J call may be wrong. CDR1 is SGHRS and CDR2 is YFSETQ in the germline V gene. The CDR3 consists of 16 residues. The CDR3 protein is CASSLRLAGGPHEQYF. CDR3 nucleotide sequence: TGCGCCAGCAGCTTGCGATTAGCGGGAGGGCCCCACGAGCAGTACTTC.

This clonotype was detected only a few times. This rearrangement joins TRBV11-2 to TRBJ1-4, with D possibly matching TRBD1 (5 bases). Trimming pared 5 bases from V and 7 bases from J, leaving 14 bases between. Looked up from germline, CDR1 is SGHAT and CDR2 is FQNNGV. The CDR3 has 14 residues. Written as DNA, the CDR3 is TGTGCCAGCAGCCCGGCCCTCGGGGGTGAAAAACTGTTTTTT. Translated: CASSPALGGEKLFF.

This rearrangement joins TRBV4-3 to TRBJ2-6; D gene unclear. CDR1 LGHNA and CDR2 YSLEER come from the germline V gene. CDR3 length: 18 amino acids. Between the trimmed V and J ends, which lost 3 bases and 0 bases, there was a span of 15 bases. The CDR3 region is CASSQTGRVSSGANVLTF. DNA of the CDR3: TGCGCCAGCAGCCAGACCGGACGGGTATCCTCTGGGGCCAACGTCCTGACTTTC.

This clonotype was seen only a few times. The rearrangement links TRBV10-3 to TRBJ2-1; D gene ambiguous. The V and J ends lost 0 bases and 10 bases respectively, with 13 bases between them. This CDR3 comprises 14 residues. The germline gives CDR1 ENHRY, CDR2 SYGVKD. This chain's CDR3 is CAISESERAGEQFF. In nucleotides, the CDR3 is TGTGCCATCAGTGAGTCGGAAAGGGCCGGGGAGCAGTTCTTC.

In the case of this clonotype: Being one base from a much bigger clone, this may be a read error. The chain has TRBV20-1 and TRBJ2-7, with TRBD1 identical over 8 bases. Germline CDR1 DFQATT, CDR2 SNEGSKA (reference sequence). The CDR3 sequence is 14 residues long. After removal of 5 bases from V and 5 bases from J, the junction contained 11 bases not matched to a gene. The DNA for the CDR3 is TGCAGTGCTGGCAGATCAGGGGGCAGAAACGAGCAGTACTTC. This gives the protein CSAGRSGGRNEQYF.

The chain carries TRBV3-1 and TRBJ1-5; unclear D gene. From germline, CDR1 is LGHDT and CDR2 YNNKEL (reference sequence). Trimming pared 3 bases from V and 2 bases from J, leaving 8 bases between. The CDR3 has 14 amino acids. This chain's CDR3 is CASSHGERNQPQHF. CDR3 sequence (DNA): TGTGCCAGCAGCCACGGAGAGCGCAATCAGCCCCAGCATTTT.

This chain links TRBV11-2 with TRBJ1-4; a possible D gene is TRBD1 (5 bases). CDR1 SGHAT and CDR2 FQNNGV come from the germline V gene. V was shortened by 3 bases and J by 6 bases, with 14 bases between the two germline ends. The CDR3 consists of 15 residues. CDR3 coding DNA: TGTGCCAGCAGCTTGTTAGGGGCGTTTGATGAAAAACTGTTTTTT. It translates to CASSLLGAFDEKLFF.